These 27 T cell receptor beta chains share one sample of origin, sequenced in a study of blood T cells in healthy people across ages. A second PCR, run for about 7 to 11 cycles, used a sample-barcoded 5' primer plus a J-beta primer mix. TCRdb recomputed calls from the 5' RACE reads with MiXCR, one row per CDR3 protein. The table includes 850,000 to 1,300,000 distinct CDR3 sequences, 40% to 50% detected once. The sequencing sample was made of blood. The source of these receptors is a woman aged 60-75 years in good health.

The chain recombines TRBV18 with TRBJ2-7; 9 bases align to TRBD1. Unmatched junction bases numbered 5, after V lost 5 bases and J lost 3 bases. Per germline, CDR1 KGHSH and CDR2 LQKENI. The CDR3 runs 14 residues. CDR3 in DNA: TGTGCCAGCTCAACCCGGGACAGGGACTACGAGCAGTACTTC. Translating gives CASSTRDRDYEQYF.

The chain carries TRBV14 and TRBJ2-7, with D perhaps TRBD2 (6 bases). The better agreement between TRBJ2-5 and the DNA end casts doubt on the J call. The CDR3 loop spans 12 amino acids. CDR1 is SGHDN, CDR2 FVKESK, per germline. Here the CDR3 DNA reads TGTGCCAGCAGCCCTAGCGATGAGACCCAGTACTTC. It yields the protein CASSPSDETQYF.

This chain uses TRBV20-1 with TRBJ1-5, with D perhaps matching TRBD1 (5 bases). CDR1 DFQATT and CDR2 SNEGSKA come from the germline V gene (reference sequence). Trimming removed 0 bases at V and 1 base at J, with 13 bases between. The CDR3 length is 16 residues. The CDR3 DNA follows: TGCAGTGCTAGAGAGGGGGGGGGACCGAGCAATCAGCCCCAGCATTTT. Translating it yields CSAREGGGPSNQPQHF.

Only a few counts were recorded for this clonotype. The chain combines TRBV5-1 with TRBJ2-5, with D tentatively TRBD1 (5 bases). This CDR3 has 14 amino acids. The germline V gene encodes CDR1 SGHRS and CDR2 YFSETQ. Trimming shortened V by 3 bases and J by 2 bases, and 11 bases separated the two germline ends. CDR3 DNA: TGCGCCAGCAGCTCCCCGACAGAACAAGAGACCCAGTACTTC. As protein: CASSSPTEQETQYF.

The rearrangement links TRBV7-9 to TRBJ1-1, with a weak D call TRBD1 (5 bases). Trimming pared 2 bases from V and 4 bases from J, leaving 8 bases between. CDR3 length: 13 amino acids. Germline assignment: CDR1 SEHNR and CDR2 FQNEAQ (reference sequence). This CDR3 is CASSLTGPTEAFF. The CDR3 nucleotides read TGTGCCAGCAGCTTAACAGGTCCCACTGAAGCTTTCTTT.

This clonotype showed up just a few times. The chain uses TRBV20-1 and TRBJ2-5; 11 bases agree with TRBD2. The germline V gene has CDR1 DFQATT and CDR2 SNEGSKA (reference sequence). The CDR3 covers 17 residues. Germline trimming cut 0 bases from V and 5 bases from J; bases unmatched to any gene: 11. The CDR3 region is CSARDSPLSGRGETQYF. As DNA, the CDR3 is TGCAGTGCTAGAGACTCCCCACTTAGCGGGAGGGGGGAGACCCAGTACTTC.

V is TRBV25-1 and J is TRBJ2-1; 10 bases are a match to TRBD2. V lost 4 bases and J lost 8; bases outside the gene matches: 5. Germline lookup yields CDR1 MGHDK and CDR2 SYGVNS. The CDR3 is made up of 14 amino acids. CDR3 coding DNA: TGTGCCAGCAGTGTAGCGGGAGGTTACGATGAGCAGTTCTTC. Translation gives CASSVAGGYDEQFF.

V gene TRBV27 combines with J gene TRBJ2-7; 13 nucleotides line up with TRBD2. V trimming: 7 bases; J trimming: 4 bases; junction bases outside the gene matches: 7. Germline V lookup: CDR1 MNHEY, CDR2 SMNVEV (reference sequence). CDR3 size: 15 residues. The CDR3 DNA sequence: TGTGCCAGCATGGTATGGACTAGCGGGAGATACGAGCAGTACTTC. This translates into CASMVWTSGRYEQYF.

The CDR3 loop is CASSLRDKPYNEQFF. CDR3 sequence (DNA): TGTGCCAGCAGCTTAAGGGATAAGCCCTACAATGAGCAGTTCTTC. This chain connects TRBV28 to TRBJ2-1; unclear D gene. The CDR3 loop spans 15 amino acids. V was clipped by 6 bases and J by 2 bases, with 14 bases between them. Per the germline V gene, CDR1 is MDHEN and CDR2 is SYDVKM.

A word on this clonotype: One end of the junction fails to match germline, which may point to a read error. The chain uses TRBV28 and TRBJ2-1; TRBD2 matches 7 bases. Germline lookup yields CDR1 MDHEN and CDR2 SYDVKM. The CDR3 covers 16 residues. CDR3 bases: TGTGTCAGCAGAGGCAGCGTGGGGGAGGGGTACAATGAGCAGTTCTTC. Translated: CVSRGSVGEGYNEQFF.

This rearrangement joins TRBV20-1 to TRBJ2-4; TRBD2 aligns across 8 bases. Per the germline V gene, CDR1 is DFQATT and CDR2 is SNEGSKA (reference sequence). With V trimmed by 0 bases and J by 6 bases, 16 bases remained unmatched. CDR3 length equals 18 residues. CDR3 residues: CSARDRGNWREVGNIQYF. The CDR3 nucleotides are TGCAGTGCTAGAGATCGGGGTAACTGGCGGGAGGTTGGAAACATTCAGTACTTC.

This chain links TRBV9 with TRBJ2-7; tentatively, D is TRBD2 (5 bases). The CDR3 consists of 15 residues. Germline V gene sequence: CDR1 SGDLS, CDR2 YYNGEE. V shed 1 base and J shed 7 bases, with 18 bases lying between them. In nucleotides, the CDR3 is TGTGCCAGCAGCGTATCAGGACCCCCGAGGGATGAGCAGTACTTC. It translates to CASSVSGPPRDEQYF.

The CDR3 coding sequence is TGTGCTAGTGGTTTGGTAGGAGTGGCCTACGAGCAGTACTTC. Its protein is CASGLVGVAYEQYF. This sequence joins TRBV12-5 and TRBJ2-7; D is unclear. This CDR3 comprises 14 residues. V lost 0 bases and J lost 2, with 8 bases in between. Germline CDR1 and CDR2: LGHNT and FRNRAP. Full variable domain (rest looked up from reference TRBV12-5 and TRBJ2-7): DARVTQTPRHKVTEMGQEVTMRCQPILGHNTVFWYRQTMMQGLELLAYFRNRAPLDDSGMPKDRFSAEMPDATLATLKIQPSEPRDSAVYFCASGLVGVAYEQYFGPGTRLTVT.

The table lists this clonotype with many counts. This chain uses TRBV5-1 with TRBJ2-3; D gene unclear. The CDR3 has 11 amino acids. The V end was cut by 5 bases, the J end by 3 bases, with 4 bases between. Germline loops: CDR1 SGHRS, CDR2 YFSETQ. The CDR3 sequence: CASRQTDTQYF. CDR3 nucleotides: TGCGCCAGCAGGCAAACAGATACGCAGTATTTT.

This clonotype appeared once. This chain links TRBV5-1 with TRBJ2-3, with 11 bases identical to TRBD2. V lost 0 bases to trimming and J lost 2 bases; unmatched junction nucleotides: 5. This CDR3 has 17 residues. From germline, CDR1 is SGHRS and CDR2 YFSETQ. CDR3 DNA: TGCGCCAGCAGCTTGGTGGCTAGCGGGAGGCCCACAGATACGCAGTATTTT. It codes for CASSLVASGRPTDTQYF.

The table lists this clonotype with a few counts. This chain links TRBV12-3 or TRBV12-4 with TRBJ2-7; TRBD2 matches 16 bases. The CDR3 has 16 amino acids. With V trimmed by 5 bases and J by 5 bases, 6 bases remained unmatched. The CDR3 DNA reads as TGTGCCAGCAGTCCCCCGGGACTAGCGGGAGGGAACGAGCAGTACTTC. Protein product: CASSPPGLAGGNEQYF.

As to this clonotype: One end of the junction fails to match germline, which may point to a read error. This chain links TRBV14 with TRBJ2-1; TRBD1 is a possible D gene (5 bases). Germline V CDR1 and CDR2: SGHDN, FVKESK. The CDR3 consists of 14 residues. CDR3 amino acids: CASSPHAQANEQFF. DNA of the CDR3: TGTGCCAGCAGCCCACACGCACAGGCTAATGAGCAGTTCTTT.

This clonotype was observed a few times. The J gene is TRBJ2-1, the V gene TRBV9; 7 nucleotides match TRBD2. The CDR3 sequence is 17 residues long. CDR1 is SGDLS and CDR2 is YYNGEE in the germline V gene. Trimming took 0 bases from V and 0 from J; bases not matched to a gene: 6. The DNA for the CDR3 is TGTGCCAGCAGCGTAGCCCCTAGCGGAAGCTCCTACAATGAGCAGTTCTTC. It encodes CASSVAPSGSSYNEQFF.

This clonotype has ten or more counts. The CDR3 region has the DNA TGCAGTGCTTATCCCCTGTCAGGACAAGAGACCCAGTACTTC. Translation gives CSAYPLSGQETQYF. This chain links TRBV20-1 with TRBJ2-5; D uncertain. This CDR3 is 14 amino acids long. Germline CDR1 reads DFQATT; CDR2 reads SNEGSKA (reference sequence). V lost 5 bases and J 2 bases, leaving 15 bases between the germline ends.

This clonotype showed up just a few times. The V gene is TRBV7-3, the J gene TRBJ2-6; perhaps TRBD2 as D (6 bases). This CDR3 is 18 amino acids long. Trimming took 2 bases from V and 1 from J, leaving 15 bases between them. CDR1 and CDR2 from the germline V gene are SGHTA and FQGTGA. Here the CDR3 reads CASSLWAGRTSGANVLTF. Here the CDR3 DNA reads TGTGCCAGCAGCTTATGGGCGGGACGAACTTCTGGGGCCAACGTCCTGACTTTC.

The chain has TRBV7-9 and TRBJ1-2; a weak D match, TRBD1 (5 bases). The CDR3 consists of 13 residues. Trimming took off 1 base at V and 6 bases at J, with 9 bases between the two ends. The germline V gene encodes CDR1 SEHNR and CDR2 FQNEAQ (reference sequence). CDR3 nucleotides: TGTGCCAGCAGCTTAGAAGGGACGAATGGCTACACCTTC. Translated, it gives CASSLEGTNGYTF.

The table lists this clonotype with a few counts. The chain carries TRBV5-1 and TRBJ1-2, with 7 bases identical to TRBD1. V lost 1 base to trimming and J lost 3 bases; unmatched junction nucleotides: 3. Germline V gene sequence: CDR1 SGHRS, CDR2 YFSETQ. This CDR3 is 14 amino acids long. CDR3 in amino acids: CASSLTDRDYGYTF. DNA for the CDR3: TGCGCCAGCAGCTTGACAGACAGGGACTATGGCTACACCTTC.

The gene calls are TRBV9 and TRBJ2-1; the match to TRBD2 covers 9 bases. The CDR3 consists of 13 residues. V was clipped by 7 bases and J by 6 bases; unmatched bases: 5. Per the germline V gene, CDR1 is SGDLS and CDR2 is YYNGEE. Here the CDR3 DNA reads TGTGCCAGCGTCGCGCGGGAGGGCAATGAGCAGTTCTTC. Translated, it gives CASVAREGNEQFF.

A word on this clonotype: The junction and the germline gene differ at one end; a read error may be behind it. The rearrangement joins TRBV2 to TRBJ2-1; tentatively, D is TRBD2 (6 bases). Germline CDR1 is SNHLY and CDR2 is FYNNEI. The CDR3 is 15 amino acids. As DNA, the CDR3 is TGCGCCAGCAGTGAATACCCGGGAGCTTACAATGAGCAGTTCTTC. As protein: CASSEYPGAYNEQFF.

This sequence joins TRBV28 and TRBJ1-1; D remains unclear. This CDR3 contains 13 residues. CDR1 MDHEN and CDR2 SYDVKM come from the germline V gene. The V end lost 4 bases, the J end lost 8 bases, and 14 bases lay between the germline ends. The CDR3 loop reads CASSSSLTQEAFF. The DNA of the CDR3 is TGTGCCAGCAGTTCCTCTTTGACACAAGAAGCTTTCTTT.

The sample holds many counts of this clonotype. J is TRBJ1-2 and V is TRBV12-3 or TRBV12-4, with 7 bases aligning to TRBD1. Trimming at V came to 5 bases and at J to 8 bases, leaving 5 bases not matched to a gene. This CDR3 region has 12 residues. The CDR3 here is CASSTDRDGYTF. The DNA for the CDR3 is TGTGCCAGCAGTACTGACAGGGACGGCTACACCTTC.

The CDR3 DNA follows: TGCGCCAGCAGCCAAGGTTCGGACAGTCGCCTCGAGCAGTACTTC. It yields the protein CASSQGSDSRLEQYF. This chain connects TRBV4-1 to TRBJ2-7, with TRBD1 as a possible D gene (6 bases). Germline lookup yields CDR1 MGHRA and CDR2 YSYEKL. The CDR3 totals 15 residues. Trimming cost V 1 base and J 6 bases, with 16 bases left between them.